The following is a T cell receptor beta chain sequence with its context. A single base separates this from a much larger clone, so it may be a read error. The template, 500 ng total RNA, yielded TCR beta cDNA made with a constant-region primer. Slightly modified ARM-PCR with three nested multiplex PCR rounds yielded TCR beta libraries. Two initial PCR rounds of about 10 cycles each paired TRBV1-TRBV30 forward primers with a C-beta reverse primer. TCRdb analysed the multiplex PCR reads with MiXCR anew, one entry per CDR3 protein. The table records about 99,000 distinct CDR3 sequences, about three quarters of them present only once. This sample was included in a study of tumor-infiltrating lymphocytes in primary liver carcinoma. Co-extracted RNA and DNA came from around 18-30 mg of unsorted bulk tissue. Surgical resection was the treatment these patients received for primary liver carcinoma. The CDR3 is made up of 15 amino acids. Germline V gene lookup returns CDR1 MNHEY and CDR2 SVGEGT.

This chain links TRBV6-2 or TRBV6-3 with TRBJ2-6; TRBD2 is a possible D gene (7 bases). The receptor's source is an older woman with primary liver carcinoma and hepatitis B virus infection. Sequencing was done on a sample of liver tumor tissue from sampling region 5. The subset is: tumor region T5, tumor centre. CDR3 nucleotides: TGTGCCAGCTTTGGGGGGGGCTCTGGGACCAACGTCCTGACTTTC. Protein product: CASFGGGSGTNVLTF.